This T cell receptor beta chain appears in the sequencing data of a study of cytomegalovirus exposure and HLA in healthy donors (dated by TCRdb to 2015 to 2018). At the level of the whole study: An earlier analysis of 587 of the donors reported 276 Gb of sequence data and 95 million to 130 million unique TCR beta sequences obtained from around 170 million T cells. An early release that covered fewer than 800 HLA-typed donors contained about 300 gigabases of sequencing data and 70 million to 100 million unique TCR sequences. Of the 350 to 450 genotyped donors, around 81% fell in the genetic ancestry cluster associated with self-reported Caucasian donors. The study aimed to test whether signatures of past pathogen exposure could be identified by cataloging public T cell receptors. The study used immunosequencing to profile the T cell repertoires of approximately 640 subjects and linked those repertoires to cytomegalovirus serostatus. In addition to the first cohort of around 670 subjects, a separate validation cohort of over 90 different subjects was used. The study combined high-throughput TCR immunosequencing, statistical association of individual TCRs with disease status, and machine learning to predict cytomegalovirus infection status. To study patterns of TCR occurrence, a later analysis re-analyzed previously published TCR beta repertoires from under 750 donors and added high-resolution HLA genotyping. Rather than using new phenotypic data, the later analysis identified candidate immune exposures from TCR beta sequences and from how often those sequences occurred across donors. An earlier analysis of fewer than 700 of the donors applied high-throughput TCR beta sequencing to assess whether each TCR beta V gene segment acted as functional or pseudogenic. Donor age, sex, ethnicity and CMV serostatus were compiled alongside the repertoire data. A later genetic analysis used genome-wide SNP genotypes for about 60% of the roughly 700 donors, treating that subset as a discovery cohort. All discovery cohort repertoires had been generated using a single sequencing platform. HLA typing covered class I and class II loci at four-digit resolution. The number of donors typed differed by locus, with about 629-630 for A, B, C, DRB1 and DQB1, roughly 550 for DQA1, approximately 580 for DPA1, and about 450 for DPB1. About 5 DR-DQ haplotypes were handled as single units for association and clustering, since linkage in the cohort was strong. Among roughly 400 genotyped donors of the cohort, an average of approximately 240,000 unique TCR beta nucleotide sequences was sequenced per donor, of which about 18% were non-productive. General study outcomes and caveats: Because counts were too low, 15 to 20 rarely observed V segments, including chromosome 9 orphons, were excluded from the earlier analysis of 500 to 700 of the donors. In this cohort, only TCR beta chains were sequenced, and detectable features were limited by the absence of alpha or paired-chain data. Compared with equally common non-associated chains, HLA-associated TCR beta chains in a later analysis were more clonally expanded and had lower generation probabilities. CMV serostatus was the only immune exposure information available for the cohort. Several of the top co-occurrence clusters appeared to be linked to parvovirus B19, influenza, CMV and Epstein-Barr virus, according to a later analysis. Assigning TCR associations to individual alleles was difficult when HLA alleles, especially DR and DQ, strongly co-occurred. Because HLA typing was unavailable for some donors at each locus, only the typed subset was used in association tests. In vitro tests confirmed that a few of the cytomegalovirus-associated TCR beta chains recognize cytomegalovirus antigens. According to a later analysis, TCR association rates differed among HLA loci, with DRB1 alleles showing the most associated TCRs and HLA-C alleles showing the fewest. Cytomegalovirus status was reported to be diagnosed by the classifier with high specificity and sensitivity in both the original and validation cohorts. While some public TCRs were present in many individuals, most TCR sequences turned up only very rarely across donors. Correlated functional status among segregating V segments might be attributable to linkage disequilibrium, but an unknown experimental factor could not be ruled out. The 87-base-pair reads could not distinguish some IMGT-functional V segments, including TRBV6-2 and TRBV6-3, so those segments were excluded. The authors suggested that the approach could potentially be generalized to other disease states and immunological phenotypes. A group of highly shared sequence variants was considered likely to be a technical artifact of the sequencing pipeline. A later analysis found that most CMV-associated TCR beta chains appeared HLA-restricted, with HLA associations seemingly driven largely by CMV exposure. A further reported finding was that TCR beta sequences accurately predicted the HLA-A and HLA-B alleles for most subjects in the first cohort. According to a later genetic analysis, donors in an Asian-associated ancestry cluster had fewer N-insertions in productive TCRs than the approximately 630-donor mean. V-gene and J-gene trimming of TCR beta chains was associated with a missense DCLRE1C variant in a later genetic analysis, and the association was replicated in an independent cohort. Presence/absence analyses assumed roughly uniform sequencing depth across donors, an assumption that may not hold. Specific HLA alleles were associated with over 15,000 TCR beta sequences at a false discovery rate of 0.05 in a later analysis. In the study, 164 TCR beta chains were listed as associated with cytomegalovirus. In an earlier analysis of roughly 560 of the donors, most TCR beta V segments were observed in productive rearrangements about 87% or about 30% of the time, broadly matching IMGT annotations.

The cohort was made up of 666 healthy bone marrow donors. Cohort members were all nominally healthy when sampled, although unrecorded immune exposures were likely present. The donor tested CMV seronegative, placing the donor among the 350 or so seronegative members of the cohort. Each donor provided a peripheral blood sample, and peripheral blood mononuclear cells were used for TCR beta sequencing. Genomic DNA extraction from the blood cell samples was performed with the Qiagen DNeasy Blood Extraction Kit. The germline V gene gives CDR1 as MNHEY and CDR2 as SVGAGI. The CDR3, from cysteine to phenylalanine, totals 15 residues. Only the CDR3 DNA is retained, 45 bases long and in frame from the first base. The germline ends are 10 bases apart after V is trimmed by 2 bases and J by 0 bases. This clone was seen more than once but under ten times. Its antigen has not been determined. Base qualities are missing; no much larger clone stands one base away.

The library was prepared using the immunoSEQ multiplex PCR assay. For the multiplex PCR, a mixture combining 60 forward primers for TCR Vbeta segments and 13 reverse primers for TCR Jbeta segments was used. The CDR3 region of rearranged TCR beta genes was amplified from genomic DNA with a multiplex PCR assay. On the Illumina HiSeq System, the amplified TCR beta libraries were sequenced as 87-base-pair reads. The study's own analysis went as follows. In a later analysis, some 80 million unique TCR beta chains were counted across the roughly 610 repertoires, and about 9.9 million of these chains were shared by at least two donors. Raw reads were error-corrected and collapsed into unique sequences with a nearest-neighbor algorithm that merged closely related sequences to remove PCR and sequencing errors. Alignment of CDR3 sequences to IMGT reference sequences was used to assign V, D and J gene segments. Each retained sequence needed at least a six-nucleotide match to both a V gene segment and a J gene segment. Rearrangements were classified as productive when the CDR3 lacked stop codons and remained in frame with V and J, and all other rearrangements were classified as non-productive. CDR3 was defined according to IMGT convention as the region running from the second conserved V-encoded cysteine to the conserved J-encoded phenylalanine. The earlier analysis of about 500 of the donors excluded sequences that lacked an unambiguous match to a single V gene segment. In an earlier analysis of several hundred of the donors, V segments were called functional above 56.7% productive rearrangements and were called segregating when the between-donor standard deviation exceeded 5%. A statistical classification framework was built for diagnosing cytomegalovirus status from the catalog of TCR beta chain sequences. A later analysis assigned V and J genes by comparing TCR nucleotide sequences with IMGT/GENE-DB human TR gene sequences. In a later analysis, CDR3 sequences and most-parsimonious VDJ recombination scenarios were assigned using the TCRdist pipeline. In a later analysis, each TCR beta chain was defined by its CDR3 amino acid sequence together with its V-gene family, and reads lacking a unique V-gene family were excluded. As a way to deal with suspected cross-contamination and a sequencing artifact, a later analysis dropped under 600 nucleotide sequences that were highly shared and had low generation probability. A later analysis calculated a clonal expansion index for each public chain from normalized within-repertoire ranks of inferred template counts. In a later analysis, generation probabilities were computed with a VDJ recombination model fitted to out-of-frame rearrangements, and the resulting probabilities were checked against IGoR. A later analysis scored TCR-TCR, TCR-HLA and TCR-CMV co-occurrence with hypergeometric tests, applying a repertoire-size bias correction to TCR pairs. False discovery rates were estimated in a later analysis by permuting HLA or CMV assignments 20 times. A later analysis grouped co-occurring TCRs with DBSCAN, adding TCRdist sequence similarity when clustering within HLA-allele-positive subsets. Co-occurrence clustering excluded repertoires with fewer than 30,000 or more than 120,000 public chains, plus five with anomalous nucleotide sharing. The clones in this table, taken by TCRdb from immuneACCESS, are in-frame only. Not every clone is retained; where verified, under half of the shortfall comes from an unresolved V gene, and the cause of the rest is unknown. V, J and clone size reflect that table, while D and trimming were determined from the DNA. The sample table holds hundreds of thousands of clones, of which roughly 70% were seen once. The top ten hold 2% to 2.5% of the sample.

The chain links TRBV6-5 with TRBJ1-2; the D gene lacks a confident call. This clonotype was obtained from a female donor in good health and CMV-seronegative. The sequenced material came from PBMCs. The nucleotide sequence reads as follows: TGTGCCAGCAGTTACCGGGGTCTACCTAACTATGGCTACACCTTC. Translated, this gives CASSYRGLPNYGYTF.